Below, 20 T cell receptor beta chains from the same sample are listed, as sequenced in a study of CD8 T cells in ankylosing spondylitis. TCRdb itself ran the 5' RACE reads through MiXCR, one entry per CDR3 protein. The repertoire holds roughly 160,000 distinct CDR3 sequences, with 9.8% as singletons. Sequenced input: blood, either unsorted or a sorted T cell fraction (not recorded which). Source of these receptors: a female donor with ankylosing spondylitis or in good health (not recorded which).

The chain has TRBV14 and TRBJ1-1, with no clear D. Trimming left V 1 base short and J 7 bases short, with 4 bases between. Germline V gene lookup returns CDR1 SGHDN and CDR2 FVKESK. This CDR3 is built from 11 residues. The CDR3 sequence: CASSQGGEAFF. CDR3 DNA sequence: TGTGCCAGCAGCCAAGGGGGTGAAGCTTTCTTT. The variable domain in full, with the rest retrieved from reference TRBV14 and TRBJ1-1, is EAGVTQFPSHSVIEKGQTVTLRCDPISGHDNLYWYRRVMGKEIKFLLHFVKESKQDESGMPNNRFLAERTGGTYSTLKVQPAELEDSGVYFCASSQGGEAFFGQGTRLTVV.

The CDR3 sequence: CASSPTLGADEAFF. The CDR3 coding sequence is TGTGCCAGCAGCCCTACGCTGGGGGCAGATGAAGCTTTCTTT. The gene calls are TRBV7-9 and TRBJ1-1, with a possible D match to TRBD1 (6 bases). V was pared by 5 bases and J by 7 bases, with 17 bases between. CDR3 length: 14 residues. Germline V gene sequence: CDR1 SEHNR, CDR2 FQNEAQ (reference sequence).

V and J are TRBV11-2 and TRBJ2-1; TRBD2 agrees at 7 bases. CDR1 and CDR2 from the germline V gene are SGHAT and FQNNGV. V was clipped by 11 bases and J by 6 bases; unmatched bases: 13. The CDR3 is 14 residues long. DNA for the CDR3: TGTGCCGAAGGCAAGGCGGGAGTATCCAATGAGCAGTTCTTC. This sequence encodes CAEGKAGVSNEQFF.

This clonotype has only a few counts. The chain joins TRBV9 to TRBJ2-1; TRBD2 might be the D (6 bases). V dropped 4 bases and J dropped 5 bases, with 16 bases sitting between them. The CDR3 has 15 residues. Germline CDR1 reads SGDLS; CDR2 reads YYNGEE. CDR3 protein: CASSFTRDSNNEQFF. Here the CDR3 DNA reads TGTGCCAGCAGCTTCACCCGGGACTCGAACAATGAGCAGTTCTTC.

V usage is TRBV4-1 and J usage is TRBJ2-1, with TRBD2 matching 9 bases. The CDR3 is 15 amino acids. The V and J ends lost 2 bases and 7 bases, in that order; junction bases with no gene match: 6. The germline CDR1 and CDR2 sequences are MGHRA and YSYEKL. This chain's CDR3 is CASSQLAGAVNEQFF. CDR3 DNA sequence: TGCGCCAGCAGCCAATTAGCGGGAGCGGTTAATGAGCAGTTCTTC.

J is TRBJ1-2 and V is TRBV27; D remains unclear. The CDR3 is 14 residues long. Germline V CDR1 and CDR2: MNHEY, SMNVEV (reference sequence). V was cut by 5 bases and J by 4 bases, with 14 bases left in between. CDR3 sequence (DNA): TGTGCCAGCAGTCCCTTGTACACCCTCTATGGCTACACCTTC. This encodes CASSPLYTLYGYTF.

The gene calls are TRBV27 and TRBJ2-1, with a tentative D call TRBD2 (5 bases). The germline V and J ends were trimmed by 4 bases and 8 bases, with 12 bases remaining between them. There are 13 residues in the CDR3. From germline, CDR1 is MNHEY and CDR2 SMNVEV (reference sequence). CDR3 in amino acids: CASSYLASHEQFF. The DNA for the CDR3 is TGTGCCAGCAGTTATTTAGCGTCCCATGAGCAGTTCTTC.

In this sample, this clonotype turned up a few times. The CDR3 DNA follows: TGTGCCAGCAGCCACTCCCTAGGCGAACAGCATGGCTACACCTTC. Translated: CASSHSLGEQHGYTF. The chain employs TRBV4-2 and TRBJ1-2; no clear D. With 3 bases removed from V and 6 bases from J, the gap between germline ends came to 17 bases. Germline V gives CDR1 LGHNA, CDR2 YNFKEQ. There are 15 residues in the CDR3.

This clonotype was detected many times. The junction shows a germline mismatch at one end, possibly a read error. This chain links TRBV7-9 with TRBJ1-2; TRBD1 might be the D (5 bases). The CDR3 contains 13 residues. Germline V CDR1 and CDR2: SEHNR, FQNEAQ (reference sequence). CDR3 amino acids: CASSLSAGEVAAF. In DNA, the CDR3 is TGTGCCAGCAGCTTATCCGCGGGGGAGGTGGCGGCCTTC.

The chain recombines TRBV5-6 with TRBJ2-7; D remains unclear. This CDR3 is built from 12 residues. Trimming took 4 bases from V and 3 from J, leaving 8 bases between them. Germline V gives CDR1 SGHDT, CDR2 YYEEEE. The CDR3 nucleotides read TGTGCCAGCAGCGGGTACAACTACGAGCAGTACTTC. As protein: CASSGYNYEQYF.

Only a few counts were recorded for this clonotype. The chain carries TRBV9 and TRBJ2-1; D is uncertain. The germline V gene has CDR1 SGDLS and CDR2 YYNGEE. The CDR3 consists of 14 residues. The V end lost 4 bases, the J end lost 4 bases, and 12 bases lay between the germline ends. This CDR3 is CASSLPPDYNEQFF. The CDR3 DNA sequence: TGTGCCAGCAGCCTCCCTCCTGATTACAATGAGCAGTTCTTC.

J is TRBJ2-1 and V is TRBV4-3, with 8 bases that match TRBD2. With 4 bases clipped from V and 9 bases from J, the junction kept 8 bases outside the gene matches. The CDR3 runs to 14 residues. Germline values: CDR1 LGHNA, CDR2 YSLEER. CDR3 in DNA: TGCGCCAGCAGCCCTGGGACTAGGGGTCGTGAGCAGTTCTTC. It translates to CASSPGTRGREQFF.

The V and J genes are TRBV14 and TRBJ2-6, with D possibly matching TRBD1 (5 bases). This CDR3 contains 19 residues. V was cut by 4 bases and J by 0 bases, with 19 bases left in between. The germline gives CDR1 SGHDN, CDR2 FVKESK. The CDR3 reads CASSPRLFRQSSGANVLTF. The CDR3 coding sequence is TGTGCCAGCAGCCCCCGACTCTTCAGACAGAGCTCTGGGGCCAACGTCCTGACTTTC.

This sequence joins TRBV27 and TRBJ2-3; D is undetermined. The CDR3 runs 14 residues. V lost 4 bases, J lost 0 bases, and 8 bases lay in between. CDR1 is MNHEY, CDR2 SMNVEV, per germline (reference sequence). The CDR3 DNA sequence: TGTGCCAGCAGTTACGACGGTAGCACAGATACGCAGTATTTT. It encodes CASSYDGSTDTQYF.

This clonotype was detected many times. The rearrangement links TRBV9 to TRBJ2-5; 8 bases map to TRBD1. Germline V gene data show CDR1 as SGDLS and CDR2 as YYNGEE. V shed 0 bases, J shed 1 base, and the junction held 8 bases outside the gene matches. The CDR3 runs to 17 residues. In nucleotides, the CDR3 is TGTGCCAGCAGCGTAGGGGCCTGGACAGGGTCCCAAGAGACCCAGTACTTC. Its translation: CASSVGAWTGSQETQYF.

This clonotype was seen a handful of times. CDR3 DNA sequence: TGTGCCAGCAGCCTAACTAGCGGAATAATGGAGCAGTTCTTC. Protein sequence: CASSLTSGIMEQFF. This chain connects TRBV3-1 to TRBJ2-1; 8 bases align to TRBD2. This CDR3 is built from 14 residues. V was clipped by 4 bases and J by 10 bases; unmatched bases: 9. Germline assignment: CDR1 LGHDT and CDR2 YNNKEL (reference sequence).

This chain links TRBV20-1 with TRBJ1-2, with 8 bases lining up with TRBD1. This CDR3 is 14 amino acids long. CDR1 and CDR2 from the germline V gene are DFQATT and SNEGSKA (reference sequence). The CDR3 region has the DNA TGCAGCGCTCCAGGACAGGGAGGCGACTATGGCTACACCTTC. Encoded protein: CSAPGQGGDYGYTF.

The chain has TRBV7-9 and TRBJ2-7; D is uncertain. The CDR3 runs to 15 residues. The germline V and J ends were trimmed by 3 bases and 6 bases, with 18 bases remaining between them. Germline loops: CDR1 SEHNR, CDR2 FQNEAQ (reference sequence). DNA of the CDR3: TGTGCCAGCAGCTTGGGCGGTACCCCAGTCGCCGAGCAGTACTTC. It is translated as CASSLGGTPVAEQYF.

This clonotype appeared many times. The V gene is TRBV4-3, the J gene TRBJ1-6; TRBD1 is a possible D gene (5 bases). Trimming cost V 4 bases and J 6 bases, with 13 bases left between them. The V gene's germline CDR1 is LGHNA and CDR2 YSLEER. CDR3 size: 15 residues. In DNA form, the CDR3 reads TGCGCCAGCAGCCGGAGCACCGGGGGTAATTCACCCCTCCACTTT. This encodes CASSRSTGGNSPLHF.

Only a few counts were recorded for this clonotype. This rearrangement joins TRBV28 to TRBJ1-5; D is possibly TRBD1 (6 bases). The germline V and J ends were trimmed by 6 bases and 7 bases, with 19 bases remaining between them. Germline loops: CDR1 MDHEN, CDR2 SYDVKM. This CDR3 contains 15 residues. The CDR3 DNA reads TGTGCCAGCAGCCTAACAGGGAAATCAAGGCAGCCCCAGCATTTT. Protein product: CASSLTGKSRQPQHF.